Listed below are T cell receptor beta chains from one sample, sequenced in a study of OX40 agonist ivuxolimab in advanced cancers. Sequencing used immunoSEQ multiplex PCR; TCRdb keeps in-frame clones, though not all of them. This table holds approximately 86,000 clones, more than 75% found once. Here the sequenced sample was CD4+ or CD8+ T cells sorted from blood, taken in a trial of the OX40 agonist ivuxolimab. The receptors derive from an adult with an advanced solid tumor such as melanoma, head and neck, liver or kidney cancer. Both conserved end residues are part of each CDR3. The D gene is left open where the match is weak. Rows give clone size only sometimes, using once, few, many, or a class for an expanded clone.

>NA|TRBV10-3|TRBD2|TRBJ2-3
CAISSGRVADTQYF
TGTGCCATTTCTAGCGGGAGAGTTGCAGATACGCAGTATTTT
>NA|TRBV5-4|NA|TRBJ1-2
CASSPTPGPYGYTF
TGTGCCAGCAGCCCCACTCCGGGGCCCTATGGCTACACCTTC
>NA|TRBV6-5|NA|TRBJ1-5
CASSYRETQPQHF
TGTGCCAGCAGCTACAGGGAGACTCAGCCCCAGCATTTT
>once|TRBV5-5|TRBD1|TRBJ1-2
CASSFSPDRGHGYTF
TGTGCCAGCAGCTTTTCCCCTGACAGGGGCCATGGCTACACCTTC
>NA|TRBV7-3|NA|TRBJ2-5
CASSASPEGETQYF
TGTGCCAGCAGCGCCTCTCCGGAAGGGGAGACCCAGTACTTC
>NA|TRBV29-1|NA|TRBJ2-7
CSAGTGLRIYEQYF
TGCAGCGCGGGAACAGGATTACGGATATACGAGCAGTACTTC
>NA|TRBV19|NA|TRBJ2-2
CASSPTRVTNTGELFF
TGTGCCAGTAGTCCGACCCGGGTAACGAACACCGGGGAGCTGTTTTTT
>NA|TRBV19|TRBD2|TRBJ2-7
CASSIAAGGPHYEQYF
TGTGCCAGTAGTATAGCGGCGGGAGGGCCCCACTACGAGCAGTACTTC
>NA|TRBV28|TRBD2|TRBJ2-5
CASSFAGGRRETQYF
TGTGCCAGCAGTTTTGCGGGAGGTCGTCGGGAGACCCAGTACTTC
>NA|TRBV28|TRBD1|TRBJ2-7
CASRIYRGQPYEQYF
TGTGCCAGCAGAATATATAGGGGGCAACCCTACGAGCAGTACTTC